These T cell receptor beta chains were read from a single sample in a study of T cell clones after liver transplantation. TCRdb's table, derived via immunoSEQ multiplex PCR, lists solely in-frame clones and lacks some. This table holds about 71,000 clones, over 70% found once. The sequenced sample was CD4+ T cells from blood, obtained 12 months after liver transplant. The source is a human patient who received a liver transplant. The graft donor may be the source of some T cells. Each CDR3 is given with its conserved first and last residue. D genes are given only for firm matches. Clone size is stated in some rows and not others, as once, few, many or a class when expanded.

-	TRBD2	TRBV7-9	TRBJ2-5	CASSLWGGSGPQETQYF	TGTGCCAGCAGCTTATGGGGGGGATCAGGCCCACAAGAGACCCAGTACTTC
-	-	TRBV27	TRBJ2-7	CASRSGGAPYEQYF	TGTGCCAGCAGGAGCGGAGGGGCGCCCTACGAGCAGTACTTC
-	-	TRBV14	TRBJ2-1	CASSPPRGEQFF	TGTGCCAGCAGCCCTCCTAGGGGCGAGCAGTTCTTC
-	TRBD2	TRBV10-2	TRBJ2-7	CASSDWTSGAYEQYF	TGCGCCAGCAGTGATTGGACTAGCGGAGCCTACGAGCAGTACTTC
-	-	TRBV28	TRBJ2-3	CASTSSGRDTDTQYF	TGTGCCAGCACCTCCTCGGGGCGTGACACAGATACGCAGTATTTT
-	-	TRBV18	TRBJ2-2	CASLGQGRNTGELFF	TGTGCCAGCCTGGGTCAGGGGCGTAACACCGGGGAGCTGTTTTTT
-	-	TRBV15	TRBJ1-5	CATSDGYSNQPQHF	TGTGCCACCAGCGACGGATATAGCAATCAGCCCCAGCATTTT
few	-	TRBV28	TRBJ2-1	CASTPWAPYNEQFF	TGTGCCAGCACCCCCTGGGCACCCTACAATGAGCAGTTCTTC
-	-	TRBV28	TRBJ1-1	CASTQGAFYTEAFF	TGTGCCAGCACTCAAGGGGCTTTTTACACTGAAGCTTTCTTT
-	-	TRBV7-9	TRBJ2-3	CASSFGPSTDTQYF	TGTGCCAGCAGCTTTGGCCCCAGCACAGATACGCAGTATTTT
-	TRBD1	TRBV2	TRBJ2-2	CASRRGTANTGELFF	TGTGCCAGCAGGAGGGGGACAGCTAACACCGGGGAGCTGTTTTTT
-	-	TRBV5-6	TRBJ1-1	CASSPIRGAAFF	TGTGCCAGCAGCCCGATACGGGGGGCAGCTTTCTTT
-	-	TRBV7-2	TRBJ2-5	CASSLRGHQETQYF	TGTGCCAGCAGCTTAAGGGGACACCAAGAGACCCAGTACTTC
-	-	TRBV6-1	TRBJ1-5	CASSASLGTYSNQPQHF	TGTGCCAGCAGTGCCTCCCTGGGGACTTATAGCAATCAGCCCCAGCATTTT
-	-	TRBV2	TRBJ1-5	CASSGLGAVGQPQHF	TGTGCCAGCAGTGGTTTGGGGGCTGTGGGACAGCCCCAGCATTTT
few	TRBD1	TRBV4-3	TRBJ1-5	CASSQDFGGTANQPQHF	TGCGCCAGCAGCCAAGATTTTGGGGGGACAGCAAATCAGCCCCAGCATTTT
-	-	TRBV18	TRBJ1-2	CASSPASGDGYTF	TGTGCCAGCTCACCGGCATCAGGAGATGGCTACACCTTC
-	TRBD2	TRBV27	TRBJ2-1	CASSFRTSGRPGAYNEQFF	TGTGCCAGCAGTTTTCGGACTAGCGGGAGGCCGGGGGCCTACAATGAGCAGTTCTTC
-	-	TRBV6-5	TRBJ1-5	CASSLTQDQPQHF	TGTGCCAGCAGCCTTACACAGGATCAGCCCCAGCATTTT
-	-	TRBV6-6	TRBJ2-7	CASTWGTEVYEQYF	TGTGCCAGCACCTGGGGGACGGAAGTCTACGAGCAGTACTTC
-	TRBD1	TRBV27	TRBJ1-1	CASTRDRGVKGTEAFF	TGTGCCAGCACTCGGGACAGGGGCGTCAAGGGCACTGAAGCTTTCTTT
once	TRBD2	TRBV4-3	TRBJ2-7	CASSQDPTAGGPVGGYEQYF	TGCGCCAGCAGCCAAGACCCCACAGCGGGAGGGCCTGTAGGGGGATACGAGCAGTACTTC
-	-	TRBV6-5	TRBJ1-2	CASSSSRGRGYGYTF	TGTGCCAGCAGTTCCTCACGGGGCCGGGGCTATGGCTACACCTTC
-	-	TRBV28	TRBJ2-7	CASSPLAGGPLDEQYF	TGTGCCAGCAGCCCTTTGGCAGGGGGGCCGCTAGACGAGCAGTACTTC